This entry lists 26 T cell receptor beta chains sequenced from one sample in a study of beta chain features in type 1 diabetes. General study results and limits: In every one of the four CD4+ subsets, TCRB CDR3s were moderately but significantly shorter in Type 1 diabetes patients.

Expressed TCRB transcripts were sequenced because the entire RNA isolate underwent reverse transcription. Repertoires were generated with immunoSEQ multiplex PCR, while TCRdb's copy carries only in-frame clones and drops some. The data show some 370,000 clones, with over 9% seen just once and approximately 0.55% held by the top ten. No antigen has been identified for these receptors. The sequenced sample was central memory CD4+ T cells from blood. The receptors originated from a man in his thirties or forties with type 1 diabetes.

This clone was recorded a few times. The genes are TRBV7-9 and TRBJ2-7; TRBD2 might be the D (6 bases). The CDR3 extends over 14 amino acids. In germline, CDR1 is SEHNR, CDR2 FQNEAQ (reference sequence). Trimming cost V 4 bases and J 5 bases, with 15 bases left between them. The DNA of the CDR3 is TGTGCCAGCAGCTCCTCGGGGAGGCACCACGAGCAGTACTTC. Translated: CASSSSGRHHEQYF.

In this sample, this clone turned up a few times. The chain is built from TRBV6-5 and TRBJ1-1, with 9 bases matching TRBD1. Looked up from germline, CDR1 is MNHEY and CDR2 is SVGAGI. J lost 5 bases, V lost 6 bases, and 10 bases had no gene match. This CDR3 comprises 15 residues. The CDR3 loop reads CASRRVQGAATEAFF. The DNA for the CDR3 is TGTGCCAGCAGAAGGGTACAGGGGGCGGCGACTGAAGCTTTCTTT.

This clone came up a few times. It differs at one base from a far larger clone, so likely a read error. Other DNA sequences from this sample encode an identical CDR3 as well. For the CDR3, the DNA is TGTGCCAGTGCGCGGGCAGGGGAACGACTAGCGGGAGGCTCTGGGGCCAACGTCCTGACTTTC. It specifies CASARAGERLAGGSGANVLTF. The rearrangement joins TRBV28 to TRBJ2-6; 13 bases are a match to TRBD2. The ends lost 9 bases at V and 0 bases at J; junction bases unmatched: 17. Germline CDR1 MDHEN, CDR2 SYDVKM. The CDR3 has 21 amino acids.

The chain carries TRBV5-4 and TRBJ2-2, with D unclear. Trimming removed 1 base from V and 7 bases from J, with 17 bases in between. The CDR3 has 16 amino acids. CDR1 SGHNT and CDR2 YYREEE come from the germline V gene (reference sequence). DNA of the CDR3: TGTGCCAGCAGCTTGTTAGGTCCCGCACGGCTCGGGGAGCTGTTTTTT. Translation gives CASSLLGPARLGELFF. The whole variable domain, remainder taken from reference TRBV5-4 and TRBJ2-2, is ETGVTQSPTHLIKTRGQQVTLRCSSQSGHNTVSWYQQALGQGPQFIFQYYREEENGRGNFPPRFSGLQFPNYSSELNVNALELDDSALYLCASSLLGPARLGELFFGEGSRLTVL.

This clone was seen a few times. The chain carries TRBV5-1 and TRBJ2-7; TRBD2 aligns across 8 bases. Per the germline V gene, CDR1 is SGHRS and CDR2 is YFSETQ. CDR3 size: 16 residues. J was trimmed by 0 bases and V by 4 bases; bases with no gene match: 9. CDR3 nucleotide sequence: TGCGCCAGCAGCCCACAACCGGGAGGGAGCTCCTACGAGCAGTACTTC. Protein product: CASSPQPGGSSYEQYF.

This clone showed up just once. The CDR3 nucleotides are TGTGCCACCAAAGGGGGAGACAATGATCAGCCCCAGCATTTT. Translating it yields CATKGGDNDQPQHF. The genes are TRBV2 and TRBJ1-5; perhaps TRBD1 as D (6 bases). Germline CDR1 and CDR2: SNHLY and FYNNEI. V gave up 10 bases and J gave up 5 bases, with 18 bases separating them. This CDR3 is 14 amino acids long.

This clone has a handful of counts. Other DNA sequences in this sample translate to the same CDR3. This chain connects TRBV6-6 to TRBJ2-7, with a possible D match to TRBD2 (5 bases). Trimming removed 0 bases from V and 2 bases from J, with 8 bases in between. The CDR3 contains 14 residues. CDR1 MNHNY and CDR2 SVGAGI come from the germline V gene (reference sequence). DNA for the CDR3: TGTGCCAGCAGTTACTCCCGAGGGCCCTACGAGCAGTACTTC. The encoded protein is CASSYSRGPYEQYF.

This clone has a handful of counts. The V gene is TRBV7-9, the J gene TRBJ1-1, with unresolved D. The CDR3 runs to 15 residues. The V gene lost 5 bases and the J gene lost 1 base, with 14 bases spanning the gap. Germline V gene data show CDR1 as SEHNR and CDR2 as FQNEAQ (reference sequence). CDR3 region: CASSLGGVKNTEAFF. The CDR3 region has the DNA TGTGCCAGCAGCCTTGGCGGGGTGAAGAACACTGAAGCTTTCTTT.

This clone was found a few times. V gene TRBV6-5 combines with J gene TRBJ2-7; a weak D match, TRBD2 (5 bases). V lost 2 bases, J lost 0 bases, and 14 bases lay in between. From germline, CDR1 is MNHEY and CDR2 SVGAGI. CDR3 length equals 16 residues. The CDR3 DNA sequence: TGTGCCAGCAGTTACGGGCGGAGGCCAAGCTCCTACGAGCAGTACTTC. It specifies CASSYGRRPSSYEQYF.

V gene TRBV11-2 combines with J gene TRBJ2-7, with 7 bases matching TRBD2. From germline, CDR1 is SGHAT and CDR2 FQNNGV. V shed 1 base, J shed 2 bases, and the junction held 17 bases outside the gene matches. This CDR3 spans 19 amino acids. The CDR3 bases are TGTGCCAGCAGCTTAGCCCAACTGATATCAGGGAGGGCTCCCTACGAGCAGTACTTC. This encodes CASSLAQLISGRAPYEQYF. Filled out from reference TRBV11-2 and TRBJ2-7, the complete variable domain reads EAGVAQSPRYKIIEKRQSVAFWCNPISGHATLYWYQQILGQGPKLLIQFQNNGVVDDSQLPKDRFSAERLKGVDSTLKIQPAKLEDSAVYLCASSLAQLISGRAPYEQYFGPGTRLTVT.

This clone was counted a few times. J is TRBJ1-1 and V is TRBV6-6; a weak D match, TRBD1 (6 bases). Deletions cut 5 bases from V and 4 bases from J, with 14 bases between. The CDR3 consists of 14 residues. The germline V gene encodes CDR1 MNHNY and CDR2 SVGAGI (reference sequence). CDR3 nucleotide sequence: TGTGCCAGCAGTGCGAGGACAGCAGTCACTGAAGCTTTCTTT. Translation gives CASSARTAVTEAFF.

This clone came up a few times. The chain joins TRBV6-5 to TRBJ1-2; D is unresolved. CDR3 length: 12 residues. The germline gives CDR1 MNHEY, CDR2 SVGAGI. Trimming took off 6 bases at V and 1 base at J, with 6 bases between the two ends. This CDR3 is CASSQSNYGYTF. The CDR3 region has the DNA TGTGCCAGCAGCCAGAGTAACTATGGCTACACCTTC.

The V and J genes are TRBV18 and TRBJ2-5, with 8 positions matching TRBD2. V was clipped by 6 bases and J by 5 bases; unmatched bases: 8. The CDR3 length is 14 residues. CDR1 is KGHSH, CDR2 LQKENI, per germline. Here the CDR3 reads CASSYGLAGETQYF. As DNA, the CDR3 is TGTGCCAGCTCTTACGGACTAGCAGGGGAGACCCAGTACTTC.

V and J are TRBV30 and TRBJ2-1, with TRBD2 matching 9 bases. Looked up from germline, CDR1 is GTSNPN and CDR2 is SVGIG (reference sequence). V trimming: 0 bases; J trimming: 3 bases; junction bases outside the gene matches: 6. The CDR3 contains 16 residues. CDR3 amino acids: CAWSVGSGSLYNEQFF. The DNA of the CDR3 is TGTGCCTGGAGTGTTGGTAGCGGGAGCCTCTACAATGAGCAGTTCTTC.

V usage is TRBV7-8 and J usage is TRBJ1-5; D unresolved. Trimming cost V 5 bases and J 4 bases, with 18 bases left between them. The length of the CDR3 is 16 residues. Germline V gene sequence: CDR1 SGHVS, CDR2 FQNEAQ. The CDR3 reads CASSPEVGDGNQPQHF. DNA of the CDR3: TGTGCCAGCAGCCCGGAGGTCGGGGATGGGAATCAGCCCCAGCATTTT.

The genes are TRBV7-3 and TRBJ2-2; D possibly corresponds to TRBD2 (5 bases). The CDR3 is 15 amino acids. V shed 5 bases and J shed 6 bases, with 16 bases lying between them. Germline CDR1 is SGHTA and CDR2 is FQGTGA. The CDR3 protein is CASSPLRAVAGELFF. In DNA, the CDR3 is TGTGCCAGCAGCCCCCTCAGAGCGGTGGCCGGGGAGCTGTTTTTT.

The chain recombines TRBV13 with TRBJ2-5; D tentatively reads TRBD1 or TRBD2 (5 bases each). The V and J ends lost 7 bases and 5 bases respectively, with 23 bases between them. The CDR3 is made up of 16 amino acids. Germline-derived CDR1 and CDR2 are PRHDT and FYEKMQ (reference sequence). CDR3 sequence (DNA): TGTGCCAGCAACATCGCTAGGGGACCGGTGATGGAGACCCAGTACTTC. Protein sequence: CASNIARGPVMETQYF.

This sequence joins TRBV27 and TRBJ1-1; 8 nucleotides agree with TRBD1. The CDR3 runs 14 residues. V was pared by 5 bases and J by 6 bases, with 8 bases of the junction left unmatched. Germline values: CDR1 MNHEY, CDR2 SMNVEV (reference sequence). CDR3 amino acids: CASSDGQGPPEAFF. CDR3 DNA sequence: TGTGCCAGCAGTGACGGACAGGGACCGCCTGAAGCTTTCTTT.

The V and J genes are TRBV6-5 and TRBJ1-1; the D gene is possibly TRBD1 (6 bases). The CDR3 has 14 residues. The V end was cut by 6 bases, the J end by 2 bases, with 13 bases between. Per germline, CDR1 MNHEY and CDR2 SVGAGI. CDR3 sequence: CASRDHRVNTEAFF. The CDR3 nucleotides are TGTGCCAGCAGAGATCACAGGGTCAACACTGAAGCTTTCTTT.

This clone has just a few counts. The V call is TRBV5-4, the J call TRBJ1-2; no clear D. Germline V gene lookup returns CDR1 SGHNT and CDR2 YYREEE (reference sequence). The CDR3 spans 15 residues. The V end lost 0 bases, the J end lost 0 bases, and 9 bases lay between the germline ends. CDR3 in amino acids: CASSLGEPANYGYTF. DNA for the CDR3: TGTGCCAGCAGCTTGGGGGAGCCAGCTAACTATGGCTACACCTTC.

The table lists this clone with many counts. This sequence joins TRBV28 and TRBJ2-7; D ambiguous. CDR3 size: 13 residues. Trimming removed 1 base from V and 3 bases from J, with 7 bases in between. Germline V gives CDR1 MDHEN, CDR2 SYDVKM. The CDR3 region has the DNA TGTGCCAGCAGTTTATACTATGGCTACGAGCAGTACTTC. Its protein product is CASSLYYGYEQYF.

This clone has ten or more counts. The CDR3 bases are TGTGCCAGCAGCCAAGAGATGGTAGCGGGAGGGGGAGAGACCCAGTACTTC. Its protein is CASSQEMVAGGGETQYF. This rearrangement joins TRBV4-2 to TRBJ2-5; the match to TRBD2 covers 11 bases. The CDR3 covers 17 residues. V lost 0 bases to trimming and J lost 4 bases; unmatched junction nucleotides: 7. CDR1 LGHNA and CDR2 YNFKEQ come from the germline V gene.

This clone was seen a few times. V gene TRBV5-6 combines with J gene TRBJ1-2, with D possibly being TRBD1 (6 bases). CDR1 SGHDT and CDR2 YYEEEE come from the germline V gene. The length of the CDR3 is 15 residues. V was clipped by 4 bases and J by 4 bases, with 17 bases between them. The CDR3 DNA is TGTGCCAGCAGCCGGACAACAGGGTCTAGCTATGGCTACACCTTC. This sequence encodes CASSRTTGSSYGYTF.

This clone was detected many times. The rearrangement links TRBV28 to TRBJ1-1; no reliable D call. The CDR3 consists of 15 residues. Germline CDR1 reads MDHEN; CDR2 reads SYDVKM. Trimming stripped 11 bases from V and 5 bases from J, with 24 bases between. CDR3 sequence: CACCWAAASGTEAFF. The CDR3 DNA reads TGTGCCTGCTGCTGGGCGGCCGCCAGCGGGACTGAAGCTTTCTTT. The whole variable domain, filled in from reference TRBV28 and TRBJ1-1, reads DVKVTQSSRYLVKRTGEKVFLECVQDMDHENMFWYRQDPGLGLRLIYFSYDVKMKEKGDIPEGYSVSREKKERFSLILESASTNQTSMYLCACCWAAASGTEAFFGQGTRLTVV.

J is TRBJ2-7 and V is TRBV5-1; 10 bases are shared with TRBD2. Germline V gene lookup returns CDR1 SGHRS and CDR2 YFSETQ. This CDR3 region has 15 residues. V was clipped by 4 bases and J by 2 bases; unmatched bases: 6. CDR3: CASSLLAGATYEQYF. CDR3 in DNA: TGCGCCAGCAGCCTTCTAGCGGGGGCAACCTACGAGCAGTACTTC. The whole variable domain, filled in from reference TRBV5-1 and TRBJ2-7, reads KAGVTQTPRYLIKTRGQQVTLSCSPISGHRSVSWYQQTPGQGLQFLFEYFSETQRNKGNFPGRFSGRQFSNSRSEMNVSTLELGDSALYLCASSLLAGATYEQYFGPGTRLTVT.

This clone was observed a handful of times. The V gene is TRBV5-5, the J gene TRBJ2-3; D may correspond to TRBD1 or TRBD2 (5 bases each). CDR3 length: 15 amino acids. The germline CDR1 and CDR2 sequences are SGHKS and YYEKEE (reference sequence). V was pared by 0 bases and J by 3 bases, with 11 bases between. The CDR3, as DNA: TGTGCCAGCAGCTTGGCCCGGGGCGGAACAGATACGCAGTATTTT. Its translation is CASSLARGGTDTQYF.